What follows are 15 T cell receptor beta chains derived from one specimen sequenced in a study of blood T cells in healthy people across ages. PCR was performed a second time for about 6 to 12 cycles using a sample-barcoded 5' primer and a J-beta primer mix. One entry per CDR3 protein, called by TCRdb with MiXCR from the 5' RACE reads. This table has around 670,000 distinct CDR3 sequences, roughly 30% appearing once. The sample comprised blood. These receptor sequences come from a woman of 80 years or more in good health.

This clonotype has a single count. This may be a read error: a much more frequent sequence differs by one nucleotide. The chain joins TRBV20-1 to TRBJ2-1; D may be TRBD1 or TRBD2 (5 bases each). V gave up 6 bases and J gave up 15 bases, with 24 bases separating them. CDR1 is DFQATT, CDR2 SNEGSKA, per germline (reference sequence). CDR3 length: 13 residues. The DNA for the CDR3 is TGCAGTGCCCCCGGGGCTGGCGGCACCCCCATGTTCTTC. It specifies CSAPGAGGTPMFF.

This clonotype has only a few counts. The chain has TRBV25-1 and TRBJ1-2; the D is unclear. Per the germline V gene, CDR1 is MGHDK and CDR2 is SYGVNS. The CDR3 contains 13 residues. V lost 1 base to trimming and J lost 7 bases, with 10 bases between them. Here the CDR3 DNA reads TGTGCCAGCAGTGAATTGGAGGGTTTTGGCTACACCTTC. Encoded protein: CASSELEGFGYTF.

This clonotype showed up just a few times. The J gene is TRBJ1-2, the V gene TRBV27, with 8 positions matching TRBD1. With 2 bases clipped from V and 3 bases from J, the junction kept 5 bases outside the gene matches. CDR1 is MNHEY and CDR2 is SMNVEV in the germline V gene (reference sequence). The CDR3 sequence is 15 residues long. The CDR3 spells CASSLRSDRDYGYTF. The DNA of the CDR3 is TGTGCCAGCAGTTTAAGGTCGGACAGGGACTATGGCTACACCTTC.

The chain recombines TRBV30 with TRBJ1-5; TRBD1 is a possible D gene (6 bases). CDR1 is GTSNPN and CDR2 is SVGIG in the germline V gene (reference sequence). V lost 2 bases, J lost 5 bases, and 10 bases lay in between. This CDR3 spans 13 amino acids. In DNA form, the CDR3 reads TGTGCCTGGAGTACAGGGATGGATCAGCCCCAGCATTTT. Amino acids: CAWSTGMDQPQHF.

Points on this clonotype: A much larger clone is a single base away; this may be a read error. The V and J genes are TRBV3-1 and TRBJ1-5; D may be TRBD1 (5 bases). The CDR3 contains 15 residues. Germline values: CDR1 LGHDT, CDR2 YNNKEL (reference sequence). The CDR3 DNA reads TGTACCAGCAGCCAGGGCCCTTATAGCAATCAGCCCCAGCATTTT. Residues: CTSSQGPYSNQPQHF.

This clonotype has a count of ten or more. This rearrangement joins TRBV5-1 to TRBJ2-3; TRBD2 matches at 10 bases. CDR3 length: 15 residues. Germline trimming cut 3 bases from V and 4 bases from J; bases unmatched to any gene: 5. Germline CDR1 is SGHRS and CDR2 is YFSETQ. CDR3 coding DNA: TGCGCCAGCAGCTCTAGCGGGGGAATAGCAGATACGCAGTATTTT. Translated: CASSSSGGIADTQYF.

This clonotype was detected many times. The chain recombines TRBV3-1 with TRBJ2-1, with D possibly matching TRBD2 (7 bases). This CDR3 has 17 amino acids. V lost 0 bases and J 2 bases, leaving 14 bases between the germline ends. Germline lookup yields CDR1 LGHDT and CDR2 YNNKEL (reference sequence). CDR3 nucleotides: TGTGCCAGCAGCCAAGATTGGGCGGGGGCTGCCTACAATGAGCAGTTCTTC. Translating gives CASSQDWAGAAYNEQFF.

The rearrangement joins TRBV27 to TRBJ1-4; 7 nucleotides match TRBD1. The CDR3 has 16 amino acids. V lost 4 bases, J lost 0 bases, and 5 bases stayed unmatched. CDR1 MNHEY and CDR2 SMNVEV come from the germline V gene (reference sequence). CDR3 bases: TGTGCCAGCAGTTACCGACAGGGTTCAACTAATGAAAAACTGTTTTTT. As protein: CASSYRQGSTNEKLFF.

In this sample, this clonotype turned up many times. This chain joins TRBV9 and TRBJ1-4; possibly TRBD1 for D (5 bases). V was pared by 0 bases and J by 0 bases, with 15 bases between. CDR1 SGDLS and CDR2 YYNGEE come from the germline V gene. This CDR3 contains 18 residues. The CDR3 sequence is CASSVGGSGTATNEKLFF. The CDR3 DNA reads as TGTGCCAGCAGCGTAGGAGGGTCGGGGACTGCAACTAATGAAAAACTGTTTTTT.

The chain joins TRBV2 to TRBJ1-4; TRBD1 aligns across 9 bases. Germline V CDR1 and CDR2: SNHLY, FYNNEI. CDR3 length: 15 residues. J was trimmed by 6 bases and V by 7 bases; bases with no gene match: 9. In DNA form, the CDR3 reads TGTGCCAGCACGGTAAACAGGGGGCTTGATGAAAAACTGTTTTTT. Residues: CASTVNRGLDEKLFF.

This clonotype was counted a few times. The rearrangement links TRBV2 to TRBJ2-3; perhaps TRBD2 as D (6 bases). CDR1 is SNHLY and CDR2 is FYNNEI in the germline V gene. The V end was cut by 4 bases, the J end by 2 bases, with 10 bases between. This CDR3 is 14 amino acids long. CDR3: CASSGRGLTDTQYF. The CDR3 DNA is TGTGCCAGCAGTGGAAGGGGACTCACAGATACGCAGTATTTT.

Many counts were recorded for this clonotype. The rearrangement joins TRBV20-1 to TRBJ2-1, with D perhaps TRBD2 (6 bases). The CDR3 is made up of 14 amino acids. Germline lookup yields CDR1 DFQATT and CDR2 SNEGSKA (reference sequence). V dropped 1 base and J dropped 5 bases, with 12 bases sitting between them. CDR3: CSARAPGVHNEQFF. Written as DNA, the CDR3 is TGCAGTGCTAGAGCCCCGGGGGTCCACAATGAGCAGTTCTTC.

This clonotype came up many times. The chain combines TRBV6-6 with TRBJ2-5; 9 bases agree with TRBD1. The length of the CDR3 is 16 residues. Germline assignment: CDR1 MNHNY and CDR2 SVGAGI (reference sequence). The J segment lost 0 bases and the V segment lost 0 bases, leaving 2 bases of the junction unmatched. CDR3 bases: TGTGCCAGCAGTTACTCAGGACAGGGGTACCAAGAGACCCAGTACTTC. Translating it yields CASSYSGQGYQETQYF.

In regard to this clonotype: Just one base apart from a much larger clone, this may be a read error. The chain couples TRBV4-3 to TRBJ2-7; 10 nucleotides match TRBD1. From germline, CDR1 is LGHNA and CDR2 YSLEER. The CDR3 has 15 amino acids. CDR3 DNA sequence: TGCACCAGCAGCCACCGGGACAGGGGCTCCTACGAGCAGTACTTC. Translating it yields CTSSHRDRGSYEQYF.

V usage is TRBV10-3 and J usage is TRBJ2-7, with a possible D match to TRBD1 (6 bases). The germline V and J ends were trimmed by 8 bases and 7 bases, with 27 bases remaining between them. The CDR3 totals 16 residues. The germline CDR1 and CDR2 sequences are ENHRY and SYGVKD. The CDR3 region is CAILRGLGPVGGEQYF. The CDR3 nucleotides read TGTGCCATCCTCCGAGGATTGGGACCCGTAGGGGGTGAGCAGTACTTC.